This T cell receptor beta chain was retrieved from a study of blood T cell repertoires in COVID-19. Clones were read by immunoSEQ multiplex PCR, and TCRdb kept only the in-frame ones, dropping some. The data hold 150,000 to 200,000 clones, with just under 80% observed a single time. Trimming took 4 bases from V and 8 from J; bases not matched to a gene: 11. This CDR3 region has 16 residues. Germline assignment: CDR1 SEHNR and CDR2 FQNEAQ (reference sequence). The chain recombines TRBV7-9 with TRBJ1-4, with TRBD1 matching over 9 bases. This receptor was identified in a woman older than 75 with acute or convalescent COVID-19. Specimen: peripheral blood. The CDR3 loop reads CASSSIQQGAREKLFF. CDR3 sequence (DNA): TGTGCCAGCAGCTCGATCCAACAGGGGGCGCGCGAAAAACTGTTTTTT.